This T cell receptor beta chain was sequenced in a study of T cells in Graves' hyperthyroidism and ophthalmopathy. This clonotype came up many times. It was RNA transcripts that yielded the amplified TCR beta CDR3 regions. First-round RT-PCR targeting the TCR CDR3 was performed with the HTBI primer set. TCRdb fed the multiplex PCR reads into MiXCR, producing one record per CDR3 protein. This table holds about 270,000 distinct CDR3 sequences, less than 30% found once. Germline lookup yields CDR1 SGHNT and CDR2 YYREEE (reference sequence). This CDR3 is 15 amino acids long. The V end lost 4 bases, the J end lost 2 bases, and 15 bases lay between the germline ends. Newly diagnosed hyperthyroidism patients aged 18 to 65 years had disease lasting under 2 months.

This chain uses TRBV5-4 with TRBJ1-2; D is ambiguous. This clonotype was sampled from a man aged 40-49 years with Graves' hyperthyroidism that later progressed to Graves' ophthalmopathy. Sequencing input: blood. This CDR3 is CASSPGGRRNYGYTF. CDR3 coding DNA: TGTGCCAGCAGCCCCGGAGGTCGGCGGAACTATGGCTACACCTTC.